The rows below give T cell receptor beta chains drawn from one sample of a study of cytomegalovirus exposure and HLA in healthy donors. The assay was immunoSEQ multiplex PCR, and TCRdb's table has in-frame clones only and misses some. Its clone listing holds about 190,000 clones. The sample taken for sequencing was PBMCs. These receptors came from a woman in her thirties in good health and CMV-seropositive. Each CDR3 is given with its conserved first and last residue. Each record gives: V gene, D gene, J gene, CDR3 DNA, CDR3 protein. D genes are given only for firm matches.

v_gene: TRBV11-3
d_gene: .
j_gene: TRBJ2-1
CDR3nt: TGTGCCAGCAACCTAAGAGTAGTCGATGAGCAGTTCTTC
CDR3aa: CASNLRVVDEQFF

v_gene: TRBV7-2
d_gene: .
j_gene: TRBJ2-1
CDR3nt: TGTGCCAGCAGCTTAGTAGGGGCCGGTTACAATGAGCAGTTCTTC
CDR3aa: CASSLVGAGYNEQFF

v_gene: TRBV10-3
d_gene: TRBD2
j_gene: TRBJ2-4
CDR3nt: TGTGCCATCAGTGAGAACCCGGGACTAGCGGGGGGGGTCGGGGAAAACATTCAGTACTTC
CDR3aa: CAISENPGLAGGVGENIQYF

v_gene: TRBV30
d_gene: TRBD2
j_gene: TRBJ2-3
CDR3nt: TGTGCCTGTAAGAAAGCGGGAGTCAGCACAGATACGCAGTATTTT
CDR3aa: CACKKAGVSTDTQYF

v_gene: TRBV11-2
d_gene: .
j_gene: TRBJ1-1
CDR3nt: TGTGCCAGCAGCTGGGGACTTAGGAACACTGAAGCTTTCTTT
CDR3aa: CASSWGLRNTEAFF

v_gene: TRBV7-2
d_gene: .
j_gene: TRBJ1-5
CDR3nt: TGTGCCAGCAGCTTAGGTAGACAGGTCACCCAGCCCCAGCATTTT
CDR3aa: CASSLGRQVTQPQHF

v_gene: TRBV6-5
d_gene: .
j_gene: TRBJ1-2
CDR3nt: TGTGCCAGCAGTTATCAGGCCAGGGAATCTGGCTACACCTTC
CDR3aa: CASSYQARESGYTF

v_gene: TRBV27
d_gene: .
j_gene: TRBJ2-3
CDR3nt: TGTGCCAGCAGTTTACAGCCAGGAGATACGCAGTATTTT
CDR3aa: CASSLQPGDTQYF

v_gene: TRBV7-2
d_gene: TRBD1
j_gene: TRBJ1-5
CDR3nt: TGTGCCAGCAGCTTTTGGACAGGGGGCAATCAGCCCCAGCATTTT
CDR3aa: CASSFWTGGNQPQHF

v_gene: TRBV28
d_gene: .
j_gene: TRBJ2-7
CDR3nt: TGTGCCAGCAGTCCCTGGGCCAGGTCTGGGGCCGAGCAGTACTTC
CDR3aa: CASSPWARSGAEQYF

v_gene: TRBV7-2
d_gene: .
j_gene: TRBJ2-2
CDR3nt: TGTGCCAGCAGGGCGGGGAACACCGGGGAGCTGTTTTTT
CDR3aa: CASRAGNTGELFF

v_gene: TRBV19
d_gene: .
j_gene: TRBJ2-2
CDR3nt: TGTGCCAGTAGTATAGGGGAGGGGGCGAACACCGGGGAGCTGTTTTTT
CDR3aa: CASSIGEGANTGELFF

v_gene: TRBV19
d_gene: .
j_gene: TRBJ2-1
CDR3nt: TGTGCCAGTAGTACCTCCGGGACTGGGTACAATGAGCAGTTCTTC
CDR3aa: CASSTSGTGYNEQFF

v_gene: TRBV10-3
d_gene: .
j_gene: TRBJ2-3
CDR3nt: TGTGCCACCGGCCGGGACACAGATACGCAGTATTTT
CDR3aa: CATGRDTDTQYF

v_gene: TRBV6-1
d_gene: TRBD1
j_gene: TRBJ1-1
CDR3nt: TGTGCCAGCATGATGACAGGGGGCGACACTGAAGCTTTCTTT
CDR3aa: CASMMTGGDTEAFF

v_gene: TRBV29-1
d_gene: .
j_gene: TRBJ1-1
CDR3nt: TGCAGCGTTGCCCAACCGGGAGGGGGTGCTTTCTTT
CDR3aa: CSVAQPGGGAFF

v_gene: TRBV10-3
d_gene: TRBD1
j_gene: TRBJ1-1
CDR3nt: TGTGCCATCAGATTGGGACAGGGGACCACTGAAGCTTTCTTT
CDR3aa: CAIRLGQGTTEAFF

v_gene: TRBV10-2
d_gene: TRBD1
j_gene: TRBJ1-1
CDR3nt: TGCGCCAGCTTTGACAGGGAGTTGACTGAAGCTTTCTTT
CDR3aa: CASFDRELTEAFF

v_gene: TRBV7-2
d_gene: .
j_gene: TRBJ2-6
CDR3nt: TGTGCCAGCAGCTTAGTCGGTATGGGGGCCAACGTCCTGACTTTC
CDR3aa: CASSLVGMGANVLTF